This record looks at one T cell receptor (beta chain) sequence and its context. These data are taken from a study of blood T cell repertoires in COVID-19. About the study: Acute and convalescent COVID-19 specimens originated in the United States, Italy and Spain. PBMCs, B-cell-depleted T cells, or T cells were the source of the cDNA or gDNA that made up the material.

In the authors' methods: Amplification from reference gene primers served as the basis for estimated nucleated cell counts. The assay was immunoSEQ multiplex PCR, and TCRdb's table has in-frame clones only and misses some. The DNA was the basis for D and trimming; V, J and clone size are from that table. The sample consists of about 58,000 clones, 75% to 85% of them appearing once. The Seattle patients joined while their infection was active and were tracked longitudinally afterward. The V gene's germline CDR1 is SGHRS and CDR2 YFSETQ. Trimming shortened V by 5 bases and J by 1 base, and 9 bases separated the two germline ends. The CDR3 totals 14 residues.

The clonotype originates from a man between 50 and 59 years old with COVID-19, enrolled during active disease. The chain couples TRBV5-1 to TRBJ1-4; D is uncertain. The sample was peripheral blood. CDR3 nucleotide sequence: TGCGCCAGCAGATCCGGGGTAACTAATGAAAAACTGTTTTTT. It encodes CASRSGVTNEKLFF.